These 30 T cell receptor beta chains were sequenced from one sample in a study of immune evolution from preneoplasia to lung adenocarcinoma. The method was immunoSEQ multiplex PCR; TCRdb's version includes in-frame clones alone and lacks a portion of them. The sample has roughly 9,200 clones, around 80% seen once. The sequencing input was FFPE minimally invasive lung adenocarcinoma tissue. These receptors were obtained from a donor at least 70 years old with lung adenocarcinoma.

The chain recombines TRBV7-8 with TRBJ2-3; D unresolved. The CDR3 totals 13 residues. V lost 2 bases and J 5 bases, leaving 8 bases between the germline ends. CDR1 is SGHVS and CDR2 is FQNEAQ in the germline V gene. The CDR3 DNA is TGTGCCAGCAGCTTAAGACGTCAAGATACGCAGTATTTT. This codes for CASSLRRQDTQYF.

The rearrangement joins TRBV9 to TRBJ2-1, with 9 bases that match TRBD2. Germline trimming cut 0 bases from V and 9 bases from J; bases unmatched to any gene: 7. This CDR3 region has 15 residues. CDR1 and CDR2 from the germline V gene are SGDLS and YYNGEE. CDR3 in amino acids: CASSVEAGGLGEQFF. In nucleotides, the CDR3 is TGTGCCAGCAGCGTAGAAGCGGGAGGTCTCGGTGAGCAGTTCTTC. Based on the CDR3 plus reference TRBV9 and TRBJ2-1, the full variable domain is DSGVTQTPKHLITATGQRVTLRCSPRSGDLSVYWYQQSLDQGLQFLIQYYNGEERAKGNILERFSAQQFPDLHSELNLSSLELGDSALYFCASSVEAGGLGEQFFGPGTRLTVL.

The chain carries TRBV18 and TRBJ1-1; no firm D call. The CDR3 consists of 13 residues. Trimming removed 3 bases from V and 4 bases from J, with 9 bases in between. Germline V gives CDR1 KGHSH, CDR2 LQKENI. For the CDR3, the DNA is TGTGCCAGCTCACCGTCCGGGTCCACTGAAGCTTTCTTT. This sequence encodes CASSPSGSTEAFF.

The CDR3 loop is CASSQQNTGELFF. CDR3 coding DNA: TGTGCCAGCAGCCAACAGAACACCGGGGAGCTGTTTTTT. This chain joins TRBV14 and TRBJ2-2, with D uncertain. The CDR3 is 13 amino acids. V was clipped by 2 bases and J by 1 base, with 2 bases between them. Germline CDR1 SGHDN, CDR2 FVKESK.

The chain carries TRBV4-2 and TRBJ2-5; TRBD1 aligns across 8 bases. Trimming removed 0 bases from V and 5 bases from J; junction bases left unmatched: 2. The CDR3 totals 14 residues. Germline V gene sequence: CDR1 LGHNA, CDR2 YNFKEQ. CDR3 nucleotides: TGTGCCAGCAGCCAAGATTACAGGGGGGAGACCCAGTACTTC. Its translation: CASSQDYRGETQYF.

The chain uses TRBV6-1 and TRBJ2-1; a weak D match, TRBD1 (6 bases). This CDR3 region has 16 residues. Trimming cost V 1 base and J 5 bases, with 15 bases left between them. Germline CDR1 is MNHNS and CDR2 is SASEGT. The CDR3 DNA follows: TGTGCCAGCAGTGAAGTAGTAGGGGCAGGGGACAATGAGCAGTTCTTC. This encodes CASSEVVGAGDNEQFF.

The chain joins TRBV28 to TRBJ2-7; D is possibly TRBD1 (5 bases). CDR3 length equals 14 residues. CDR1 MDHEN and CDR2 SYDVKM come from the germline V gene. V was trimmed by 7 bases and J by 7 bases, leaving 20 bases between them. The CDR3 is CASTMPQESREQYF. For the CDR3, the DNA is TGTGCCAGCACCATGCCACAGGAATCGAGAGAGCAGTACTTC. The full variable domain, in which reference TRBV28 and TRBJ2-7 provide the parts outside the CDR3, is DVKVTQSSRYLVKRTGEKVFLECVQDMDHENMFWYRQDPGLGLRLIYFSYDVKMKEKGDIPEGYSVSREKKERFSLILESASTNQTSMYLCASTMPQESREQYFGPGTRLTVT.

The chain joins TRBV28 to TRBJ2-5, with 8 bases that match TRBD1. The V and J ends lost 4 bases and 5 bases, in that order; junction bases with no gene match: 3. The germline gives CDR1 MDHEN, CDR2 SYDVKM. CDR3 size: 13 residues. For the CDR3, the DNA is TGTGCCAGCAGTTCAGGGGGCTGGGAGACCCAGTACTTC. It yields the protein CASSSGGWETQYF.

This sequence joins TRBV7-9 and TRBJ1-1, with D possibly matching TRBD1 (6 bases). Per the germline V gene, CDR1 is SEHNR and CDR2 is FQNEAQ (reference sequence). Between the trimmed V and J ends, which lost 6 bases and 6 bases, there was a span of 17 bases. The CDR3 length is 14 residues. CDR3 DNA: TGTGCCAGCAGTTTGGGGGCAGGGCTTCCTGAAGCTTTCTTT. Its protein product is CASSLGAGLPEAFF. The full variable domain, in which reference TRBV7-9 and TRBJ1-1 provide the parts outside the CDR3, is DTGVSQNPRHKITKRGQNVTFRCDPISEHNRLYWYRQTLGQGPEFLTYFQNEAQLEKSRLLSDRFSAERPKGSFSTLEIQRTEQGDSAMYLCASSLGAGLPEAFFGQGTRLTVV.

V gene TRBV19 combines with J gene TRBJ1-5, with D perhaps matching TRBD1 (6 bases). Trimming took off 5 bases at V and 4 bases at J, with 12 bases between the two ends. Germline loops: CDR1 LNHDA, CDR2 SQIVND (reference sequence). The CDR3 runs 14 residues. The CDR3 reads CASSSDSQNQPQHF. The CDR3 DNA reads TGTGCCAGTAGTTCGGACAGCCAGAATCAGCCCCAGCATTTT.

This clone appeared a single time. The chain combines TRBV28 with TRBJ1-1, with 11 nucleotides matching TRBD1. The CDR3 covers 15 residues. Germline V gene data show CDR1 as MDHEN and CDR2 as SYDVKM. Germline trimming cut 6 bases from V and 8 bases from J; bases unmatched to any gene: 11. The CDR3 spells CASSRTGGGGGEAFF. The CDR3 DNA is TGTGCCAGCAGCCGGACAGGGGGCGGCGGGGGCGAAGCTTTCTTT.

V gene TRBV28 combines with J gene TRBJ2-7; D ambiguous. This CDR3 is built from 17 residues. The germline V gene encodes CDR1 MDHEN and CDR2 SYDVKM. Between the trimmed V and J ends, which lost 2 bases and 3 bases, there was a span of 20 bases. The CDR3 coding sequence is TGTGCCAGCAGTTTAAGCCCGACCGCGATTATTAACTACGAGCAGTACTTC. Translation gives CASSLSPTAIINYEQYF.

The V gene is TRBV6-4, the J gene TRBJ2-3; 11 bases fit TRBD1. Germline trimming cut 3 bases from V and 8 bases from J; bases unmatched to any gene: 4. The CDR3 is 14 amino acids. Germline CDR1 is MRHNA and CDR2 is SNTAGT. In DNA, the CDR3 is TGTGCCAGCAGTGAAGGACAGGGGGCTGGTACGCAGTATTTT. This translates into CASSEGQGAGTQYF.

This clone was seen a handful of times. This specimen includes other DNA sequences encoding the same CDR3. The chain recombines TRBV7-3 with TRBJ2-1; no firm D call. In germline, CDR1 is SGHTA, CDR2 FQGTGA. The CDR3 covers 15 residues. Trimming stripped 1 base from V and 0 bases from J, with 7 bases between. For the CDR3, the DNA is TGTGCCAGCAGCTTAATGGGAAGCTCCTACAATGAGCAGTTCTTC. Translation: CASSLMGSSYNEQFF. Combining the CDR3 with reference TRBV7-3 and TRBJ2-1 gives the whole variable domain GAGVSQTPSNKVTEKGKYVELRCDPISGHTALYWYRQSLGQGPEFLIYFQGTGAADDSGLPNDRFFAVRPEGSVSTLKIQRTERGDSAVYLCASSLMGSSYNEQFFGPGTRLTVL.

This sequence joins TRBV30 and TRBJ2-5, with D possibly TRBD2 on 6 matching bases. Trimming pared 3 bases from V and 0 bases from J, leaving 14 bases between. Germline V gives CDR1 GTSNPN, CDR2 SVGIG (reference sequence). The CDR3 covers 15 residues. CDR3 sequence: CAWSPGGRNQETQYF. CDR3 in DNA: TGTGCCTGGAGCCCCGGGGGACGTAACCAAGAGACCCAGTACTTC.

The chain joins TRBV19 to TRBJ1-1; D is perhaps TRBD1 (5 bases). Germline values: CDR1 LNHDA, CDR2 SQIVND (reference sequence). V was clipped by 5 bases and J by 6 bases, with 16 bases between them. The CDR3 contains 14 residues. This chain's CDR3 is CASSHPARGAEAFF. The CDR3 DNA sequence: TGTGCCAGTAGTCATCCCGCCCGGGGCGCTGAAGCTTTCTTT.

Here the CDR3 reads CASRENLGLGLQFF. DNA of the CDR3: TGTGCCAGCAGGGAGAATCTCGGACTCGGGCTGCAGTTCTTC. The chain uses TRBV6-1 and TRBJ2-1; TRBD2 is a possible D gene (5 bases). This CDR3 is built from 14 residues. With 6 bases removed from V and 12 bases from J, the gap between germline ends came to 21 bases. The germline V gene has CDR1 MNHNS and CDR2 SASEGT.

The V and J genes are TRBV6-1 and TRBJ2-2; 12 bases align to TRBD2. The V gene end was trimmed by 5 bases and the J gene end by 5 bases; junction bases not matched to a gene: 3. Per germline, CDR1 MNHNS and CDR2 SASEGT. The CDR3 extends over 15 amino acids. The CDR3 reads CASSNLAGGTGELFF. In DNA, the CDR3 is TGTGCCAGCAGTAACCTAGCGGGAGGGACCGGGGAGCTGTTTTTT.

The chain combines TRBV28 with TRBJ1-2; TRBD1 might be the D (6 bases). The CDR3 runs to 13 residues. CDR1 MDHEN and CDR2 SYDVKM come from the germline V gene. Deletions cut 5 bases from V and 8 bases from J, with 15 bases between. The CDR3: CASSPLGGLGYTF. As DNA, the CDR3 is TGTGCCAGCAGTCCACTCGGGGGGCTGGGCTACACCTTC.

Relative to its sample, this clone is large. The chain combines TRBV19 with TRBJ1-2; D perhaps matches TRBD1 (5 bases). Between the trimmed V and J ends, which lost 5 bases and 0 bases, there was a span of 16 bases. The CDR3 is made up of 16 amino acids. Germline V gene lookup returns CDR1 LNHDA and CDR2 SQIVND (reference sequence). CDR3 DNA: TGTGCCAGTAGTCCGGACGGGACGGCATCTAACTATGGCTACACCTTC. Protein: CASSPDGTASNYGYTF.

J is TRBJ1-4 and V is TRBV30; D may be TRBD1 (6 bases). Germline values: CDR1 GTSNPN, CDR2 SVGIG (reference sequence). This CDR3 comprises 14 residues. In DNA, the CDR3 is TGTGCGTGGGACACCGATGCAACTAATGAAAAACTGTTTTTT. This codes for CAWDTDATNEKLFF.

As regards this clone: Other DNA sequences in this sample translate to the same CDR3. The chain recombines TRBV5-8 with TRBJ1-1; D is ambiguous. V lost 3 bases and J lost 0, with 9 bases in between. The CDR3 runs 14 residues. Germline V CDR1 and CDR2: SGHTS, YDEGEE. In DNA, the CDR3 is TGTGCCAGCAGCTACGGACGGGTGAACACTGAAGCTTTCTTT. Protein: CASSYGRVNTEAFF.

The CDR3 DNA follows: TGCGCCAGCAGCTTGGCCGTGTCGGGGTTAACAACTAATGAAAAACTGTTTTTT. This sequence encodes CASSLAVSGLTTNEKLFF. The chain has TRBV5-1 and TRBJ1-4; D not certain. Per germline, CDR1 SGHRS and CDR2 YFSETQ. Deletions cut 0 bases from V and 0 bases from J, with 15 bases between. The CDR3 has 18 amino acids.

The CDR3 region is CASSWKLAGGYEQYF. CDR3 nucleotides: TGTGCCAGCAGTTGGAAACTAGCGGGAGGCTACGAGCAGTACTTC. V is TRBV27 and J is TRBJ2-7; TRBD2 agrees at 12 bases. CDR1 MNHEY and CDR2 SMNVEV come from the germline V gene (reference sequence). V dropped 4 bases and J dropped 3; count of bases not matched to a gene: 4. The CDR3 contains 15 residues.

This CDR3 is CASGGTSGYNEQFF. The DNA for the CDR3 is TGTGCCAGCGGTGGGACTAGCGGCTACAATGAGCAGTTCTTC. V and J are TRBV6-1 and TRBJ2-1; 11 bases match TRBD2. The CDR3 has 14 residues. From germline, CDR1 is MNHNS and CDR2 SASEGT. Trimming at V came to 8 bases and at J to 3 bases, leaving 3 bases not matched to a gene.

V and J are TRBV10-3 and TRBJ2-3; tentative D call: TRBD2 (5 bases). CDR3 length: 14 amino acids. Germline V gene data show CDR1 as ENHRY and CDR2 as SYGVKD. V shed 2 bases and J shed 3 bases, with 9 bases lying between them. The CDR3: CAISEPGKTDTQYF. The CDR3 DNA reads TGTGCCATCAGTGAGCCCGGGAAAACAGATACGCAGTATTTT.

CDR3 sequence: CASCLGQGASGELFF. The CDR3 DNA reads as TGTGCCAGCTGCCTGGGACAGGGAGCCTCCGGGGAGCTGTTTTTT. J is TRBJ2-2 and V is TRBV6-1; 9 nucleotides align to TRBD1. The junction had 10 bases not matched to a gene; V was cut back by 8 bases and J by 6 bases. Germline values: CDR1 MNHNS, CDR2 SASEGT. The CDR3 contains 15 residues.

This clone was seen more than once but under ten times. The chain joins TRBV30 to TRBJ2-3, with D hard to call. Trimming removed 0 bases from V and 1 base from J, with 11 bases in between. The CDR3 consists of 15 residues. In germline, CDR1 is GTSNPN, CDR2 SVGIG (reference sequence). The CDR3, as DNA: TGTGCCTGGAGTGTACAGTCCTTGGGCACAGATACGCAGTATTTT. Translated, it gives CAWSVQSLGTDTQYF.

V usage is TRBV5-4 and J usage is TRBJ2-3, with TRBD1 matching 11 bases. V shed 4 bases, J shed 4 bases, and the junction held 5 bases outside the gene matches. The CDR3 runs to 15 residues. CDR1 is SGHNT, CDR2 YYREEE, per germline (reference sequence). The CDR3 spells CASSERTGGPDTQYF. In DNA, the CDR3 is TGTGCCAGCAGCGAGCGGACAGGGGGCCCAGATACGCAGTATTTT.

The gene calls are TRBV7-2 and TRBJ2-7; D is unresolved. V was shortened by 2 bases and J by 3 bases, with 17 bases between the two germline ends. The CDR3 spans 16 residues. In germline, CDR1 is SGHTA, CDR2 FQGNSA. CDR3 amino acids: CASSLRSGSQHYEQYF. CDR3 DNA: TGTGCCAGCAGCTTAAGGTCCGGCTCCCAGCACTACGAGCAGTACTTC.